The 17 T cell receptor beta chains given below trace back to one sample, sequenced in a study of a mutant IDH1 vaccine in newly diagnosed glioma. Generated by immunoSEQ multiplex PCR, the TCRdb table keeps only in-frame clones and is missing some. The sample holds 95,000 to 100,000 clones, about 87% seen once. Time point noted: baseline, week 1 (first vaccination visit). Treatment denoted: pre-vaccination baseline after standard-of-care therapy. The material sequenced was PBMCs, taken from a glioma patient treated with radiotherapy, temozolomide or both. These receptors all stem from a woman aged 45 to 65 with glioma.

The genes are TRBV4-2 and TRBJ1-3, with TRBD1 as a possible D gene (5 bases). The CDR3 is 16 residues long. The V end lost 3 bases, the J end lost 7 bases, and 19 bases lay between the germline ends. CDR1 is LGHNA, CDR2 YNFKEQ, per germline. This CDR3 is CASSHLVGTLENTIYF. The CDR3 DNA reads TGTGCCAGCAGCCACTTGGTAGGGACCCTGGAGAACACCATATATTTT.

V gene TRBV29-1 combines with J gene TRBJ1-4, with TRBD1 matching 9 bases. The CDR3 has 13 residues. Germline V lookup: CDR1 SQVTM, CDR2 ANQGSEA. The V and J ends lost 6 bases and 5 bases, in that order; junction bases with no gene match: 4. The CDR3 here is CSVLTGGNEKLFF. In DNA form, the CDR3 reads TGCAGCGTCCTGACAGGGGGAAATGAAAAACTGTTTTTT. The full variable domain, in which reference TRBV29-1 and TRBJ1-4 provide the parts outside the CDR3, is SAVISQKPSRDICQRGTSLTIQCQVDSQVTMMFWYRQQPGQSLTLIATANQGSEATYESGFVIDKFPISRPNLTFSTLTVSNMSPEDSSIYLCSVLTGGNEKLFFGSGTQLSVL.

The chain couples TRBV5-1 to TRBJ2-7, with no clear D. Germline V gives CDR1 SGHRS, CDR2 YFSETQ. This CDR3 region has 13 residues. V dropped 5 bases and J dropped 3 bases, with 12 bases sitting between them. Written as DNA, the CDR3 is TGCGCCAGCAGTCCGGTGATTGGCTACGAGCAGTACTTC. Its translation: CASSPVIGYEQYF.

The chain recombines TRBV5-1 with TRBJ2-2, with 7 positions matching TRBD1. Looked up from germline, CDR1 is SGHRS and CDR2 is YFSETQ. The CDR3 length is 16 residues. Trimming at V came to 1 base and at J to 6 bases, leaving 9 bases not matched to a gene. The CDR3 DNA reads TGCGCCAGCAGCTTGATGGCAGGGGGTGCGGCCGGGGAGCTGTTTTTT. It encodes CASSLMAGGAAGELFF.

The chain joins TRBV28 to TRBJ2-5; 12 nucleotides align to TRBD1. From germline, CDR1 is MDHEN and CDR2 SYDVKM. This CDR3 is 15 amino acids long. The junction had 7 bases not matched to a gene; V was cut back by 7 bases and J by 4 bases. CDR3 coding DNA: TGTGCCAGCACCTCGGGACAGGGGGCGCGAGAGACCCAGTACTTC. Translated: CASTSGQGARETQYF.

V is TRBV15 and J is TRBJ2-7; unclear D gene. Germline CDR1 reads LNHNV; CDR2 reads YYDKDF (reference sequence). The CDR3 totals 16 residues. Trimming shortened V by 0 bases and J by 3 bases, and 15 bases separated the two germline ends. CDR3 protein: CATSRDYQDLSYEQYF. The CDR3 DNA follows: TGTGCCACCAGCAGAGATTATCAGGACCTAAGCTACGAGCAGTACTTC.

The chain couples TRBV21-1 to TRBJ1-5. TRBV21-1 is reported as a pseudogene. The CDR3 contains 12 residues. The CDR3 is CASVLWDQPQHF. CDR3 in DNA: TGTGCCAGCGTCCTTTGGGATCAGCCCCAGCATTTT.

This chain connects TRBV10-3 to TRBJ2-5; maybe TRBD2 (7 bases). The CDR3 sequence is 12 residues long. Germline CDR1 reads ENHRY; CDR2 reads SYGVKD. Trimming took off 9 bases at V and 2 bases at J, with 10 bases between the two ends. CDR3 region: CAIGGGQETQYF. The CDR3 DNA sequence: TGTGCCATAGGGGGGGGTCAAGAGACCCAGTACTTC.

The chain couples TRBV4-1 to TRBJ2-3, with D tentatively TRBD2 (6 bases). The CDR3 runs to 15 residues. V was cut by 3 bases and J by 1 base, with 11 bases left in between. Germline CDR1 reads MGHRA; CDR2 reads YSYEKL. For the CDR3, the DNA is TGCGCCAGCAGCCAGGGGAGGTTGGGCACAGATACGCAGTATTTT. Protein: CASSQGRLGTDTQYF.

The chain couples TRBV5-4 to TRBJ2-1; 8 positions agree with TRBD2. CDR1 and CDR2 from the germline V gene are SGHNT and YYREEE (reference sequence). The trim removed 0 bases at V and 6 bases at J, leaving 8 bases unmatched. CDR3 size: 16 residues. In DNA, the CDR3 is TGTGCCAGCAGCTTGGAGACTAGCGTTACGGGCAATGAGCAGTTCTTC. Its protein is CASSLETSVTGNEQFF.

The V call is TRBV7-2, the J call TRBJ1-1; 11 bases agree with TRBD1. J lost 12 bases, V lost 5 bases, and 8 bases had no gene match. Germline CDR1 is SGHTA and CDR2 is FQGNSA. The CDR3 is 13 residues long. The CDR3 DNA is TGTGCCAGCAGCCAGGACAGGGGGCGATACACTTTCTTT. Amino acids: CASSQDRGRYTFF.

V is TRBV7-9 and J is TRBJ1-1; possibly TRBD1 for D (6 bases). The CDR3 loop spans 13 amino acids. Germline values: CDR1 SEHNR, CDR2 FQNEAQ (reference sequence). V was trimmed by 3 bases and J by 6 bases, leaving 11 bases between them. CDR3 DNA sequence: TGTGCCAGCAGCTTCTCAGGGGATTCTGAAGCTTTCTTT. Encoded protein: CASSFSGDSEAFF.

This clone was detected only once. The V gene is TRBV7-6, the J gene TRBJ2-3; possibly TRBD1 or TRBD2 for D (5 bases each). The germline V and J ends were trimmed by 1 base and 0 bases, with 11 bases remaining between them. The CDR3 sequence is 16 residues long. Germline V gene sequence: CDR1 SGHVS, CDR2 FNYEAQ. CDR3: CASSLEPRGSTDTQYF. DNA for the CDR3: TGTGCCAGCAGCTTAGAGCCTCGGGGCAGCACAGATACGCAGTATTTT.

The J gene is TRBJ2-3, the V gene TRBV23-1; 14 nucleotides agree with TRBD2. TRBV23-1 is an open reading frame, and its role is uncertain. The CDR3 contains 20 residues. J lost 4 bases, V lost 0 bases, and 12 bases had no gene match. The CDR3 here is CASSQSGNLGTSGSADTQYF. The CDR3 DNA sequence: TGCGCCAGCAGTCAATCTGGGAATCTTGGGACTAGCGGGAGTGCAGATACGCAGTATTTT.

The gene calls are TRBV27 and TRBJ1-2; TRBD1 might be the D (6 bases). The CDR3 consists of 13 residues. Trimming took 2 bases from V and 8 from J, leaving 12 bases between them. Germline CDR1 MNHEY, CDR2 SMNVEV (reference sequence). The CDR3 loop reads CASSLTGLRGYTF. In DNA, the CDR3 is TGTGCCAGCAGTTTAACAGGGTTGAGAGGCTACACCTTC.

V and J are TRBV4-1 and TRBJ1-5; D unclear. Germline CDR1 reads MGHRA; CDR2 reads YSYEKL. This CDR3 is 13 amino acids long. With 4 bases removed from V and 7 bases from J, the gap between germline ends came to 11 bases. The CDR3, as DNA: TGCGCCAGCAGCCCCTCGAGGTGGCAGCCCCAGCATTTT. Translating it yields CASSPSRWQPQHF.

The rearrangement uses TRBV15 and TRBJ2-2; D is unresolved. V lost 3 bases and J lost 1, with 6 bases in between. The CDR3 length is 14 residues. Germline V lookup: CDR1 LNHNV, CDR2 YYDKDF (reference sequence). The CDR3 DNA reads as TGTGCCACCAGCAGTGCAGTGAACACCGGGGAGCTGTTTTTT. This encodes CATSSAVNTGELFF.